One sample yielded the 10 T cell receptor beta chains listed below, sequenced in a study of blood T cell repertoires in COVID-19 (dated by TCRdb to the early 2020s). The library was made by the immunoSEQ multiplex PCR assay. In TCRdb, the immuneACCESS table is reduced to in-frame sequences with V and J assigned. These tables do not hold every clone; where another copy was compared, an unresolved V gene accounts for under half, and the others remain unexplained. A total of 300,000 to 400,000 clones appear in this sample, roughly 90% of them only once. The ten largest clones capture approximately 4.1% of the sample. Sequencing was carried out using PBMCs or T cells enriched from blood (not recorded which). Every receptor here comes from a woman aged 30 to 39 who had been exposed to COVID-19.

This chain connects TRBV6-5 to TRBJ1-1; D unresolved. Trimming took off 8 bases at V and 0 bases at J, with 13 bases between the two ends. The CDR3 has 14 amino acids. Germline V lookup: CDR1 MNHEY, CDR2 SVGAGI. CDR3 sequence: CASRTGNMNTEAFF. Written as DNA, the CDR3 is TGTGCCAGCCGAACCGGGAACATGAACACTGAAGCTTTCTTT.

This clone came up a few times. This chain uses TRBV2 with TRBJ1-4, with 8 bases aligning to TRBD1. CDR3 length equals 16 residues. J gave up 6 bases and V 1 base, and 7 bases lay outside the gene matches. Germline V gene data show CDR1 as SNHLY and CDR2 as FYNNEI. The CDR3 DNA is TGTGCCAGCAGTGAAGGGCAGGGGGCGCAGTATGAAAAACTGTTTTTT. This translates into CASSEGQGAQYEKLFF.

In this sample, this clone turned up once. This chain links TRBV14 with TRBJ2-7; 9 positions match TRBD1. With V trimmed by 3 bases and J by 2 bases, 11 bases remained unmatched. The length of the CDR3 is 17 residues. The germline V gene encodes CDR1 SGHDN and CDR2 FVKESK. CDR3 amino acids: CASSHSGTGLLTYEQYF. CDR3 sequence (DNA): TGTGCCAGCAGCCATTCCGGGACAGGGTTACTGACCTACGAGCAGTACTTC.

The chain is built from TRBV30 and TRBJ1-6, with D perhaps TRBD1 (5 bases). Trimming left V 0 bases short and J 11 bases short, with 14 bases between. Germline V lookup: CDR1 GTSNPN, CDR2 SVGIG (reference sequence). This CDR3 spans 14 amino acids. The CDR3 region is CAWSVGGASAPLHF. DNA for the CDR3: TGTGCCTGGAGTGTAGGAGGGGCCTCGGCACCCCTCCACTTT.

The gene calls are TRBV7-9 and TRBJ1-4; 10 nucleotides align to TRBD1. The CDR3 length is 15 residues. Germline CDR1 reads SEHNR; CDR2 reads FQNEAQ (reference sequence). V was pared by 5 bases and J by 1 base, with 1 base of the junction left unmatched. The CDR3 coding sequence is TGTGCCAGCAGCCGGGACAGGGGAACTAATGAAAAACTGTTTTTT. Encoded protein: CASSRDRGTNEKLFF.

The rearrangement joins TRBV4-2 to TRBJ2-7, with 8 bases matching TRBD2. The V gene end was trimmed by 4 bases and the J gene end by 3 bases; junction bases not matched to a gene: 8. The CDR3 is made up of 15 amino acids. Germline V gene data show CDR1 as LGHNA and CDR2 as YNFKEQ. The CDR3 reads CASSPTLGGGYEQYF. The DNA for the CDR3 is TGTGCCAGCAGCCCCACGCTCGGGGGGGGCTACGAGCAGTACTTC.

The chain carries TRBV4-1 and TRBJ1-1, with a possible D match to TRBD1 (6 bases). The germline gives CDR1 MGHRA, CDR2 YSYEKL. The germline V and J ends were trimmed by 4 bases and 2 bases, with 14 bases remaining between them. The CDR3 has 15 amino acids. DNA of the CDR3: TGCGCCAGCAGCCGAGCCGGGACACAAAACACTGAAGCTTTCTTT. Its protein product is CASSRAGTQNTEAFF.

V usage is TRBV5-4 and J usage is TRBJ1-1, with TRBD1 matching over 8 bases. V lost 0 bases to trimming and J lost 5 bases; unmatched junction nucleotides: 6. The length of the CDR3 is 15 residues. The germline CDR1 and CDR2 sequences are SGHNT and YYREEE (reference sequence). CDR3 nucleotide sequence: TGTGCCAGCAGCTTGGATGCAGGGGGCGGTACTGAAGCTTTCTTT. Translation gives CASSLDAGGGTEAFF.

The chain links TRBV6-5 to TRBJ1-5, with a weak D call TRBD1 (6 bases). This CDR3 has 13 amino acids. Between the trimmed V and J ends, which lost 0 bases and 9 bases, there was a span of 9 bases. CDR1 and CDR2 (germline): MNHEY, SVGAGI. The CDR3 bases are TGTGCCAGCAGTTACTCACAGGGTTGGCCCCAGCATTTT. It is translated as CASSYSQGWPQHF.

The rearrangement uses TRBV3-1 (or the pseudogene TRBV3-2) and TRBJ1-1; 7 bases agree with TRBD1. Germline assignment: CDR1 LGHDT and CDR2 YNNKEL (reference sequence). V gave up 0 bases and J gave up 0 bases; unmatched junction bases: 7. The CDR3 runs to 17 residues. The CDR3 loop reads CASSQDQGVIMNTEAFF. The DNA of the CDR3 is TGTGCCAGCAGCCAAGATCAGGGGGTAATAATGAACACTGAAGCTTTCTTT.